This TCR beta chain was sequenced for a study of T cells after yellow fever vaccination. By 5'RACE template switching, TCR cDNA was produced, with a universal primer site and UMIs added in the process. Each CDR3 protein is one row after TCRdb ran MiXCR on the 5' RACE reads. The table has a few hundred thousand distinct CDR3 sequences, roughly 17% seen once. The CDR3 is made up of 14 amino acids. V gave up 4 bases and J gave up 10 bases; unmatched junction bases: 7. This clonotype was detected only a few times. Sequences were derived from PBMCs, sampled 4 to 5 days after the first yellow fever vaccination. This TCR was recovered from a young man who received the YFV17D yellow fever vaccine. The chain couples TRBV12-3 or TRBV12-4 to TRBJ1-6; 7 nucleotides line up with TRBD1. CDR3 sequence (DNA): TGTGCCAGCAGTTCACAGGGGTCGAACTCACCCCTCCACTTT. It is translated as CASSSQGSNSPLHF.